The rows below give T cell receptor beta chains drawn from one sample of a study of metastatic and nonmetastatic thyroid tumors. TCRdb recomputed clones from the PCR reads via MiXCR. This table holds about 64,000 clones, about 4% found once. Sequenced input: blood. Receptors originate from a female donor with papillary thyroid cancer or a benign thyroid nodule (not recorded which). Some clones in this sample may be carry-over from other donors' samples. Each CDR3 is given with its conserved first and last residue. The D gene is left open where the match is weak. Only some rows state a clone size, as once, few, many or a class for expanded clones.

abundance	j_gene	v_gene	d_gene	CDR3aa	CDR3nt
few	TRBJ1-1	TRBV19	TRBD1	CAGSTGTGGFGAFF	TGTGCCGGTAGCACCGGGACAGGGGGCTTCGGTGCTTTCTTT
few	TRBJ2-3	TRBV7-3	TRBD1	CASGRTGDKDTQYF	TGTGCCAGCGGCCGGACAGGGGATAAAGATACGCAGTATTTT
-	TRBJ1-5	TRBV6-1	-	CASLRDDQPQHF	TGTGCCAGCCTGAGGGACGATCAGCCCCAGCACTTT
-	TRBJ2-7	TRBV11-3	-	CASSLGGGTAYEQYF	TGTGCCAGCAGCTTAGGGGGAGGAACGGCCTACGAGCAGTACTTC
-	TRBJ2-6	TRBV19	-	CASSIRGGTGANVLTF	TGTGCCAGTAGTATTAGGGGGGGCACTGGGGCCAACGTCCTGACTTTC
many	TRBJ1-2	TRBV12-5	TRBD1	CASGLTGVDGYTF	TGTGCTAGTGGCCTAACAGGGGTAGATGGCTACACCTTC
many	TRBJ1-1	TRBV7-9	TRBD1	CASSLAGTGFTEAFF	TGTGCCAGCAGCTTAGCCGGGACAGGCTTCACTGAAGCTTTCTTT
many	TRBJ2-1	TRBV20-1	-	CSARGEDRWDEQFF	TGCAGTGCTAGAGGAGAAGACAGGTGGGATGAGCAGTTCTTC
-	TRBJ1-3	TRBV6-6	-	CASSYGSGGVGNTIYF	TGTGCCAGCAGTTACGGGTCGGGGGGGGTTGGAAACACCATATATTTT
few	TRBJ2-7	TRBV28	-	CASSQSDRRDEQCF	TGTGCCAGCAGTCAAAGTGATCGGAGGGACGAGCAGTGCTTC
many	TRBJ1-5	TRBV18	-	CASSQSQGRNQPQHF	TGTGCCAGCTCCCAATCGCAGGGGCGTAATCAGCCCCAGCATTTT
many	TRBJ2-7	TRBV24-1	TRBD1	CATSDPTGQGIYEQYF	TGTGCCACCAGTGACCCTACGGGACAGGGTATCTACGAGCAGTACTTC
many	TRBJ2-7	TRBV11-2	-	CASSWSQGFYEQYF	TGTGCCAGCAGCTGGTCGCAGGGGTTCTACGAGCAGTACTTC
many	TRBJ1-2	TRBV12-3/TRBV12-4	-	CASSNRPNYGYTF	TGTGCCAGCAGTAACAGACCAAACTATGGCTACACCTTC
many	TRBJ1-1	TRBV7-9	-	CASRSDRNTEAFF	TGTGCCAGCAGGTCGGACAGGAACACTGAAGCTTTCTTT
-	TRBJ2-7	TRBV5-6	-	CASSSLGRGGDEQYF	TGTGCCAGCAGCTCTCTGGGCAGGGGTGGTGACGAGCAGTACTTC
many	TRBJ2-7	TRBV6-6	TRBD2	CASSYGSGTSGKYEQYF	TGTGCCAGCAGTTACGGGTCAGGGACTAGCGGGAAATACGAGCAGTACTTC
few	TRBJ2-3	TRBV6-1	TRBD2	CASSPTGLAGGGVDTQYF	TGTGCCAGCAGCCCTACGGGACTAGCGGGAGGGGGAGTAGATACGCAGTATTTT
many	TRBJ1-5	TRBV5-5	-	CASSSDSLNQPQHF	TGTGCCAGCAGCTCGGACAGCCTAAATCAGCCCCAGCATTTT
many	TRBJ1-5	TRBV20-1	TRBD1	CSARGTGTQPQHF	TGCAGTGCTAGAGGGACAGGGACCCAGCCCCAGCATTTT
few	TRBJ2-1	TRBV5-1	TRBD2	CASSSGTSVIHEQFF	TGCGCCAGCAGCTCCGGGACTAGCGTGATCCATGAGCAGTTCTTC
few	TRBJ2-5	TRBV5-6	-	CASSFGRFQYF	TGTGCCAGCAGCTTTGGACGGTTTCAGTACTTC